This TCR beta chain was captured in a study of T cells after yellow fever vaccination. Overall study context: Researchers used SMART-Seq v4 Ultra Low Input to prepare fractions that had low cell numbers. The study, taken as a whole, reports: Once the booster was given, most primary-vaccination clones reappeared, at approximately 97% for CD4 and over 85% for CD8. There was a possibility that FACS-sorted repertoires contained abundant clonotypes contaminating from the bulk population.

Trimming took off 1 base at V and 2 bases at J, with 12 bases between the two ends. Germline CDR1 reads MGHRA; CDR2 reads YSYEKL. The CDR3 sequence is 15 residues long. Production of TCR cDNA was by 5'RACE template switching, which also added a universal primer site and UMIs. One entry per CDR3 protein results from TCRdb running MiXCR on the 5' RACE reads. The sample carries approximately 610,000 distinct CDR3 sequences, around a sixth recorded once. With respect to this clonotype: Its antigen remains unidentified.

The sequences come from PBMCs, collected 4 to 5 days after the first yellow fever vaccination. The clonotype comes from a man aged 18 to 30 who received the YFV17D yellow fever vaccine. The rearrangement links TRBV4-1 to TRBJ2-7, with D possibly being TRBD1 (5 bases). The CDR3 DNA sequence: TGCGCCAGCAGCCAAGTTGTAACAGGTCCCTACGAGCAGTACGTC. It is translated as CASSQVVTGPYEQYV.